This T cell receptor (beta chain) was sequenced for a study of shared clonotypes between healthy human individuals. Authors' analysis steps: Sequence data from immunoSEQ were junction-only and lacked quality scores; consequently, filtering differed. Method: immunoSEQ multiplex PCR; TCRdb's copy keeps in-frame clones and lacks some. V, J and clone size derive from that table, while D and trimming were established from the DNA sequence. The sample shows 450,000 to 500,000 clones, 70% to 80% of them seen only once. Germline V gene lookup returns CDR1 SGHKS and CDR2 YYEKEE (reference sequence). Trimming cost V 0 bases and J 6 bases, with 12 bases left between them. The CDR3 contains 15 residues.

Sequenced material: PBMCs. The TCR comes from a woman in her forties in good health. Some clones in this sample may be carry-over from other donors' samples. The chain joins TRBV5-5 to TRBJ1-4; D is unclear. Here the CDR3 DNA reads TGTGCCAGCAGCTTGGGACCCGGCGCCGATGAAAAACTGTTTTTT. Its translation is CASSLGPGADEKLFF.